This T cell receptor (beta chain) was identified in a study of vaccination and CD4 T cells after COVID-19. General study points: Spike mono-reactivity held for 304 of 307 vaccine-specific clones in convalescent patients.

This CDR3 is built from 14 residues. Trimming pared 4 bases from V and 2 bases from J, leaving 13 bases between. In germline, CDR1 is SGDLS, CDR2 YYNGEE. Via MiXCR, TCRdb re-called the PCR reads, giving one row per CDR3 protein. The sample has around 19,000 distinct CDR3 sequences, approximately 65% seen once. About this clonotype itself: Its cognate antigen is unknown.

The specimen comprised CD4+ T cells from blood, sampled before SARS-CoV-2 vaccination. This clonotype was obtained from a human donor who had recovered from COVID-19. This chain joins TRBV9 and TRBJ2-7; D is possibly TRBD1 or TRBD2 (5 bases each). CDR3 region: CASSTDGATYEQYF. The CDR3 coding sequence is TGTGCCAGCAGCACCGACGGGGCTACCTACGAGCAGTACTTC. Full variable domain (missing parts from reference TRBV9 and TRBJ2-7): DSGVTQTPKHLITATGQRVTLRCSPRSGDLSVYWYQQSLDQGLQFLIQYYNGEERAKGNILERFSAQQFPDLHSELNLSSLELGDSALYFCASSTDGATYEQYFGPGTRLTVT.